These T cell receptor beta chains were read from a single sample in a study of cytomegalovirus exposure and HLA in healthy donors. Some clones are missing from TCRdb's copy, which holds only in-frame ones; the method was immunoSEQ multiplex PCR. The table includes 130,000 or so clones, 60% to 80% detected once. Source material: PBMCs. These receptors were obtained from a man aged 35 to 55 in good health and CMV-seronegative. CDR3s include the opening cysteine and the closing phenylalanine or tryptophan. A D gene is named only where the DNA matches it firmly. Rows may omit the clone size; those that give it use once, few, many or a size class.

D gene,CDR3 length,clone size,V gene,J gene,CDR3 DNA,CDR3 protein
TRBD1,14,few,TRBV9,TRBJ1-6,TGTGCCAGCAGCCGGGACAGCCTAAATTCACCCCTCCACTTT,CASSRDSLNSPLHF
TRBD1,14,.,TRBV5-6,TRBJ1-6,TGTGCCAGCAGCCGGGACAGGTATTATTCACCCCTCCACTTT,CASSRDRYYSPLHF
TRBD1,14,.,TRBV4-1,TRBJ1-2,TGCGCCAGCAGCCCACAGGGGGCGGACTATGGCTACACCTTC,CASSPQGADYGYTF
.,13,.,TRBV18,TRBJ2-2,TGTGCCAGCTCACCCTTCCGGGACGGGGAGCTGTTTTTT,CASSPFRDGELFF
.,15,.,TRBV7-2,TRBJ2-7,TGTGCCAGCAGCTTATCGCTGGGGGCAACCTACGAGCAGTACTTC,CASSLSLGATYEQYF
.,15,.,TRBV6-6,TRBJ2-3,TGTGCCAGCAGTTACGGGGGGGCCTTTGCAGATACGCAGTATTTT,CASSYGGAFADTQYF
TRBD1,13,.,TRBV19,TRBJ2-1,TGTGCCACCGGACAGGTGTACAGGAATGAGCAGTTCTTC,CATGQVYRNEQFF
TRBD2,18,.,TRBV19,TRBJ2-1,TGTGCCAGTAGTCCCCCGCGGGGGTGGCGGCGCTCCTACAATGAGCAGTTCTTC,CASSPPRGWRRSYNEQFF
TRBD2,15,.,TRBV29-1,TRBJ2-3,TGCAGCGTTGTCGGGGGGGTGGATGGCACAGATACGCAGTATTTT,CSVVGGVDGTDTQYF
.,12,.,TRBV12-5,TRBJ2-1,TGTGCTAGTGGTTTACCCGGTGATGAGCAGTTCTTC,CASGLPGDEQFF
.,13,.,TRBV7-2,TRBJ1-5,TGTGCCAGCAGCCCAGTGGCCAATCAGCCCCAGCATTTT,CASSPVANQPQHF
.,13,.,TRBV10-1,TRBJ2-7,TGCGCCGGCCCGAGAGGGGAGGCCTACGAGCAGTACTTC,CAGPRGEAYEQYF
.,17,once,TRBV7-9,TRBJ1-3,TGTGCCAGCAGCTTGAACAGAAGGCTTAACTCTGGAAACACCATATATTTT,CASSLNRRLNSGNTIYF
.,13,few,TRBV10-3,TRBJ2-1,TGTGCCATCACAGCTCGGACAGACAATGAGCAGTTCTTC,CAITARTDNEQFF
TRBD1,14,.,TRBV9,TRBJ2-3,TGTGCCAGCAGCGTAGGACAGGGGCCCTTGGCGCAGTATTTT,CASSVGQGPLAQYF
.,16,.,TRBV5-5,TRBJ1-2,TGTGCCAGCAGCCCCCAGCGTGGGGCTGGTAACTATGGCTACACCTTC,CASSPQRGAGNYGYTF
TRBD1,13,.,TRBV6-1,TRBJ1-2,TGTGCCAGCAGTGAACGAACAGGGGGTGGCTACACCTTC,CASSERTGGGYTF
TRBD2,14,.,TRBV5-1,TRBJ2-7,TGCGCCAGCCAGCCTAGCGGGGCCTCGGGCGAGCAGTACTTC,CASQPSGASGEQYF
.,13,few,TRBV2,TRBJ2-1,TGTGCCAGCAGCGAGGAGGGTATCAATGAGCAGTTCTTC,CASSEEGINEQFF
TRBD1,15,.,TRBV5-4,TRBJ2-1,TGTGCCAGCAGCCGCGACAGGGGGGCCTACAATGAGCAGTTCTTC,CASSRDRGAYNEQFF
.,14,once,TRBV6-5,TRBJ2-5,TGTGCCAGCAGCGGGCGGACAGTTCGAGAGACCCAGTACTTC,CASSGRTVRETQYF
TRBD1,15,.,TRBV5-1,TRBJ1-2,TGCGCCAGCAGCCTCCGGGACAGGCGATCTAGGGGCTACACCTTC,CASSLRDRRSRGYTF
.,17,once,TRBV5-1,TRBJ1-2,TGCGCCAGCAGCTTGGGTTCGGTTTCCGGGAGAGGAATTGGCTACACCTTC,CASSLGSVSGRGIGYTF
TRBD1,14,once,TRBV5-1,TRBJ2-1,TGCGCCAGCAGCTGGACAGGGGGTGTGGGTGAGCAGTTCTTC,CASSWTGGVGEQFF
.,14,few,TRBV7-2,TRBJ1-1,TGTGCCAGCAGCTTCAGGGCTTGGAACACTGAAGCTTTCTTT,CASSFRAWNTEAFF